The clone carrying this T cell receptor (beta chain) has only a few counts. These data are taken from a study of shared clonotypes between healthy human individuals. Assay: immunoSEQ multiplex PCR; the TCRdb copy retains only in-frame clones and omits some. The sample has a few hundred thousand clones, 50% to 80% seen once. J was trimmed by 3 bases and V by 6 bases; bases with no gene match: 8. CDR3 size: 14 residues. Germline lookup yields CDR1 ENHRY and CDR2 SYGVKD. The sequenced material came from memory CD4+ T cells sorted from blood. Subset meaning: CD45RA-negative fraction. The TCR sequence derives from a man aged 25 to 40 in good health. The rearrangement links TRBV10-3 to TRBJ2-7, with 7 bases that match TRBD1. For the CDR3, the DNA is TGTGCCATCAGCCTGGGACAGATAAACTACGAGCAGTACTTC. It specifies CAISLGQINYEQYF.